A selection of T cell receptor beta chains follows, all from one sample in a study of synovial regulatory T cells in juvenile arthritis. TCRdb's table, derived via immunoSEQ multiplex PCR, lists solely in-frame clones and lacks some. The sample data list roughly 9,100 clones. Sequenced input: Treg cells from blood. The receptors were sampled from a donor aged 2-35 years with juvenile idiopathic arthritis. Both conserved end residues are part of each CDR3. Only some rows state a clone size, as once, few, many or a class for expanded clones.

TRBJ1-6 . TRBV19 CASTPSRVGHSPLHF
TRBJ1-2 . TRBV7-2 CASSLPPLYPTF
TRBJ2-3 . TRBV30 CAWRVAGWTDTQYF
TRBJ1-2 . TRBV6-4 CASSPQRGSFYGYTF
TRBJ2-6 . TRBV12-5 CASGWMGGSGANVLTF
TRBJ2-2 . TRBV10-3 CASRTGYTGELFF
TRBJ2-5 . TRBV19 CASSRPGLGQETQYF
TRBJ2-7 . TRBV14 CASSQVHEQYF
TRBJ2-4 . TRBV7-2 CASSLSATGLQAKNIQYF
TRBJ1-2 . TRBV5-6 CASSLFGTTDGRYGYTF
TRBJ2-7 . TRBV13 CASSFLAEREEQYF
TRBJ2-4 . TRBV11-2 CASSLAKGQGTAKNIQYF
TRBJ2-7 . TRBV7-9 CASSWNIMGQYF
TRBJ2-2 . TRBV7-3 CASSSSRTGELFF
TRBJ2-3 . TRBV7-8 CASSLDLIRTDTQYF
TRBJ2-7 . TRBV7-9 CASSLGPYPGQYF
TRBJ2-7 . TRBV6-5 CASSLRQDGAYEQYF
TRBJ2-5 . TRBV20-1 CSASDQETQYF
TRBJ2-1 . TRBV5-1 CASSLEGSLSSYNEQFF
TRBJ2-1 . TRBV5-1 CASSLGPLRDNEQFF
TRBJ1-2 . TRBV7-9 CASSLSGAARRVVYGYTF
TRBJ1-6 medium-sized TRBV6-6 CASSYSRQGESPLHF
TRBJ1-2 . TRBV5-1 CASSPDRGPLYTF